The 21 T cell receptor beta chains in this list originate from one sample, sequenced in a study of beta chain features in type 1 diabetes. The authors reverse transcribed all of the isolated RNA, so sequencing captured expressed TCRB transcripts. Profiling relied on immunoSEQ multiplex PCR, and the TCRdb table lists in-frame clones only, not all of them. The sample lists around 400,000 clones; about 14% were seen once. Sample: naive CD4+ T cells from blood. The receptors shown here come from a woman aged 18-35 years in good health.

This clone came up a few times. The genes are TRBV4-2 and TRBJ2-7; TRBD2 agrees at 12 bases. This CDR3 is 17 amino acids long. The germline V gene encodes CDR1 LGHNA and CDR2 YNFKEQ. Unmatched junction bases numbered 8, after V lost 5 bases and J lost 0 bases. DNA of the CDR3: TGTGCCAGCAGCAGCCGACTAGCGGGAGAAACCTCCTACGAGCAGTACTTC. Translating gives CASSSRLAGETSYEQYF.

This clone was seen a few times. The V call is TRBV7-6, the J call TRBJ1-2, with 8 bases aligning to TRBD1. The CDR3 loop spans 14 amino acids. V shed 5 bases and J 5 bases; nucleotides not matched to a gene: 7. The germline gives CDR1 SGHVS, CDR2 FNYEAQ. CDR3 residues: CASSLGGQGYGYTF. The CDR3 DNA sequence: TGTGCCAGCAGCCTTGGAGGACAGGGTTATGGCTACACCTTC.

This clone was detected only a few times. J is TRBJ2-6 and V is TRBV7-2; 8 bases fit TRBD1. The J segment lost 2 bases and the V segment lost 4 bases, leaving 10 bases of the junction unmatched. Looked up from germline, CDR1 is SGHTA and CDR2 is FQGNSA. This CDR3 has 18 residues. The DNA for the CDR3 is TGTGCCAGCAGCTACCTTTCGACAGGGGTAGCTGGGGCCAACGTCCTGACTTTC. Protein: CASSYLSTGVAGANVLTF.

This clone appeared a few times. The genes are TRBV6-5 and TRBJ2-7, with 7 bases identical to TRBD1. Germline CDR1 is MNHEY and CDR2 is SVGAGI. V gave up 6 bases and J gave up 1 base; unmatched junction bases: 9. The CDR3 has 15 residues. The CDR3 spells CASSDSGGRSYEQYF. The CDR3, as DNA: TGTGCCAGCAGCGACTCAGGGGGAAGGTCCTACGAGCAGTACTTC.

The chain combines TRBV9 with TRBJ2-1; D is unclear. This CDR3 has 14 amino acids. Germline CDR1 reads SGDLS; CDR2 reads YYNGEE. V was pared by 2 bases and J by 5 bases, with 11 bases between. CDR3 in DNA: TGTGCCAGCAGCGTGACTCGCTTCAACAATGAGCAGTTCTTC. It codes for CASSVTRFNNEQFF. Complete variable domain (other parts from reference TRBV9 and TRBJ2-1): DSGVTQTPKHLITATGQRVTLRCSPRSGDLSVYWYQQSLDQGLQFLIQYYNGEERAKGNILERFSAQQFPDLHSELNLSSLELGDSALYFCASSVTRFNNEQFFGPGTRLTVL.

The chain links TRBV5-4 to TRBJ2-5; 11 bases match TRBD2. Germline values: CDR1 SGHNT, CDR2 YYREEE (reference sequence). The CDR3 totals 16 residues. V dropped 2 bases and J dropped 5; count of bases not matched to a gene: 8. The CDR3 DNA sequence: TGTGCCAGCAGCTTCACTAGCGGGAGTCCGCAGGAGACCCAGTACTTC. This sequence encodes CASSFTSGSPQETQYF.

V gene TRBV27 combines with J gene TRBJ2-2; TRBD1 is a possible D gene (5 bases). Germline lookup yields CDR1 MNHEY and CDR2 SMNVEV (reference sequence). With 3 bases removed from V and 6 bases from J, the gap between germline ends came to 5 bases. The CDR3 totals 12 residues. The CDR3 sequence is CASSFRAGELFF. CDR3 in DNA: TGTGCCAGCAGTTTCAGGGCCGGGGAGCTGTTTTTT.

The CDR3 reads CAWRDNPTYEQYF. In DNA, the CDR3 is TGTGCCTGGAGGGACAATCCTACCTACGAGCAGTACTTC. The V gene is TRBV30, the J gene TRBJ2-7; tentative D call: TRBD1 (5 bases). There are 13 residues in the CDR3. Germline loops: CDR1 GTSNPN, CDR2 SVGIG (reference sequence). V shed 3 bases and J shed 2 bases, with 11 bases lying between them.

In its sample, this clone was seen a few times. The chain links TRBV6-6 to TRBJ2-1; TRBD2 matches 13 bases. With V trimmed by 8 bases and J by 7 bases, 8 bases remained unmatched. From germline, CDR1 is MNHNY and CDR2 SVGAGI (reference sequence). The CDR3 is 15 amino acids. CDR3 DNA sequence: TGTGCCAGCGAATCTGGACTAGCGGGGGTAAATGAGCAGTTCTTC. Its translation is CASESGLAGVNEQFF.

This clone was seen only a few times. The V gene is TRBV2, the J gene TRBJ2-2; TRBD1 matches at 8 bases. The J segment lost 7 bases and the V segment lost 2 bases, leaving 3 bases of the junction unmatched. CDR1 is SNHLY and CDR2 is FYNNEI in the germline V gene. The CDR3 consists of 14 residues. The CDR3: CASSEQGAHGELFF. CDR3 in DNA: TGTGCCAGCAGTGAACAGGGGGCTCACGGGGAGCTGTTTTTT.

This clone came up a few times. This CDR3 is CASSFGLANTGELFF. The CDR3 nucleotides read TGTGCCAGCAGCTTCGGACTCGCGAACACCGGGGAGCTGTTTTTT. The chain links TRBV7-8 to TRBJ2-2; tentative D call: TRBD2 (5 bases). The CDR3 is 15 amino acids. The ends were cut back, 3 bases at V and 0 bases at J, with 8 bases in the middle. CDR1 is SGHVS and CDR2 is FQNEAQ in the germline V gene.

V gene TRBV29-1 combines with J gene TRBJ1-1; D possibly corresponds to TRBD1 (5 bases). The germline V and J ends were trimmed by 7 bases and 3 bases, with 15 bases remaining between them. Germline CDR1 and CDR2: SQVTM and ANQGSEA. The CDR3 spans 13 residues. The CDR3: CSAARQPDTEAFF. CDR3 DNA: TGCAGCGCCGCCCGACAGCCGGACACTGAAGCTTTCTTT.

The chain joins TRBV7-2 to TRBJ2-3; a possible D gene is TRBD2 (5 bases). Germline-derived CDR1 and CDR2 are SGHTA and FQGNSA. The CDR3 is made up of 13 amino acids. V lost 4 bases and J lost 8, with 13 bases in between. DNA of the CDR3: TGTGCCAGCAGCTCGATGAGGGTGGGTACGCAGTATTTT. Translation gives CASSSMRVGTQYF.

The chain joins TRBV6-6 to TRBJ2-7; weak D call: TRBD2 (6 bases). Between the trimmed V and J ends, which lost 6 bases and 0 bases, there was a span of 15 bases. CDR3 length: 15 residues. Germline CDR1 is MNHNY and CDR2 is SVGAGI (reference sequence). The CDR3 sequence is CASRTLAHSSYEQYF. CDR3 nucleotides: TGTGCCAGCAGGACCCTAGCGCACAGCTCCTACGAGCAGTACTTC.

The gene calls are TRBV18 and TRBJ2-1; weak D call: TRBD2 (6 bases). V was pared by 3 bases and J by 9 bases, with 12 bases between. CDR1 is KGHSH and CDR2 is LQKENI in the germline V gene. This CDR3 region has 13 residues. In nucleotides, the CDR3 is TGTGCCAGCTCACCCCGGGAGAGGGGTGAGCAGTTCTTC. Translating gives CASSPRERGEQFF.

The rearrangement joins TRBV6-5 to TRBJ2-7, with TRBD1 matching over 7 bases. The CDR3 sequence is 14 residues long. V lost 11 bases to trimming and J lost 1 base; unmatched junction nucleotides: 11. Germline V lookup: CDR1 MNHEY, CDR2 SVGAGI. DNA for the CDR3: TGTGCCGTCGAGGGGGCAGGGCGTTCCTACGAGCAGTACTTC. Encoded protein: CAVEGAGRSYEQYF.

This chain links TRBV18 with TRBJ2-3; tentative D call: TRBD2 (6 bases). Looked up from germline, CDR1 is KGHSH and CDR2 is LQKENI. This CDR3 is built from 15 residues. V lost 6 bases and J lost 7, with 20 bases in between. The CDR3, as DNA: TGTGCCAGCTCGCCCGGGACTGAGTCCGGGTATACGCAGTATTTT. Its translation: CASSPGTESGYTQYF.

J is TRBJ2-1 and V is TRBV9; D perhaps matches TRBD1 (6 bases). The CDR3 loop spans 13 amino acids. Germline CDR1 SGDLS, CDR2 YYNGEE. Trimming removed 0 bases at V and 7 bases at J, with 8 bases between. This CDR3 is CASSVAGVNEQFF. The DNA for the CDR3 is TGTGCCAGCAGCGTAGCAGGGGTGAATGAGCAGTTCTTC. Complete variable domain (other parts from reference TRBV9 and TRBJ2-1): DSGVTQTPKHLITATGQRVTLRCSPRSGDLSVYWYQQSLDQGLQFLIQYYNGEERAKGNILERFSAQQFPDLHSELNLSSLELGDSALYFCASSVAGVNEQFFGPGTRLTVL.

This clone was seen a few times. This chain connects TRBV7-2 to TRBJ1-1; 7 nucleotides align to TRBD1. V was clipped by 5 bases and J by 4 bases; unmatched bases: 7. Germline V gene data show CDR1 as SGHTA and CDR2 as FQGNSA. The length of the CDR3 is 14 residues. The CDR3 loop is CASSRPTGSTEAFF. The CDR3 coding sequence is TGTGCCAGCAGCCGCCCGACAGGGAGCACTGAAGCTTTCTTT.

This sequence joins TRBV9 and TRBJ2-3; 12 positions agree with TRBD2. Trimming took 3 bases from V and 8 from J; bases not matched to a gene: 4. The CDR3 length is 14 residues. Germline CDR1 is SGDLS and CDR2 is YYNGEE. The CDR3 is CASSARTSGTTQYF. For the CDR3, the DNA is TGTGCCAGCAGCGCAAGGACTAGCGGGACTACGCAGTATTTT. Full variable domain (rest looked up from reference TRBV9 and TRBJ2-3): DSGVTQTPKHLITATGQRVTLRCSPRSGDLSVYWYQQSLDQGLQFLIQYYNGEERAKGNILERFSAQQFPDLHSELNLSSLELGDSALYFCASSARTSGTTQYFGPGTRLTVL.

The V and J genes are TRBV15 and TRBJ1-1; no clear D. The CDR3 is 14 amino acids. Trimming took 0 bases from V and 2 from J, leaving 7 bases between them. Germline V gene sequence: CDR1 LNHNV, CDR2 YYDKDF (reference sequence). CDR3 coding DNA: TGTGCCACCAGCAGAGACAGACTAAACACTGAAGCTTTCTTT. It encodes CATSRDRLNTEAFF.